This TCR beta chain was captured by sequencing in a study of T cell responses to AZD1222 COVID-19 vaccine. CDR1 MNHEY and CDR2 SVGAGI come from the germline V gene. The V end lost 6 bases, the J end lost 7 bases, and 12 bases lay between the germline ends. CDR3 length equals 12 residues. The protocol was immunoSEQ multiplex PCR, while the TCRdb copy is restricted to in-frame clones and leaves out a portion. This sample yields roughly 120,000 clones, of which roughly 87% are seen a single time; 6.5% to 9.5% belongs to the top ten. The sample in question was peripheral blood, obtained on day 0 of AZD1222 vaccination. The TCR comes from an adult in good health. This rearrangement joins TRBV6-5 to TRBJ2-5; a possible D gene is TRBD2 (5 bases). The CDR3 protein is CASRRATGTQYF. In nucleotides, the CDR3 is TGTGCCAGCAGGAGGGCCACTGGGACCCAGTACTTC.